The 23 T cell receptor beta chains listed next were all sequenced from one sample in a study of post-analysis software for immune sequencing data (dated by TCRdb to about 2015). Which antigens these TCRs recognize remains unknown. Library preparation employed PCR. Sequenced using an Illumina HiSeq 2500. To reduce PCR and sequencing biases, unique molecular identifiers were incorporated into the TCR beta cDNA libraries. TCRdb took the public reads, trimmed them with fastp at Q25, ran MiXCR for clone calling and kept in-frame beta chains. Every entry covers one CDR3 protein and lists the most common genes and DNA from its rows. This sample holds 150,000 to 200,000 distinct CDR3 sequences; 30% were observed only once. Around 1.5% of the sample is taken by the ten largest. Paper-wide results and their limitations: Four to six TRBV segments, including TRBV5-6, TRBV5-1 and TRBV20-1, were significantly more frequent in patients than controls.

Sequenced: blood. These receptors all come from a girl under 18 with multiple sclerosis.

The sample holds a few counts of this clonotype. This chain links TRBV3-1 with TRBJ1-2; tentative D call: TRBD1 (6 bases). The germline V gene encodes CDR1 LGHDT and CDR2 YNNKEL (reference sequence). Trimming left V 0 bases short and J 5 bases short, with 13 bases between. CDR3 length: 15 amino acids. CDR3 region: CASSQDLGRGYGYTF. The DNA of the CDR3 is TGTGCCAGCAGCCAAGATCTTGGCAGGGGTTATGGCTACACCTTC.

This clonotype came up many times. The chain is built from TRBV21-1 and TRBJ2-7; TRBD1 is the table's D call, not checked against the DNA. TRBV21-1 is recorded as a pseudogene. There are 14 residues in the CDR3. The CDR3 region is CASSPGQGTHEQYF. In DNA form, the CDR3 reads TGTGCCAGCAGCCCGGGACAGGGAACCCACGAGCAGTACTTC.

This clonotype was observed many times. This chain links TRBV20-1 with TRBJ2-7, with TRBD2 identical over 8 bases. Germline assignment: CDR1 DFQATT and CDR2 SNEGSKA (reference sequence). V gave up 6 bases and J gave up 2 bases; unmatched junction bases: 9. This CDR3 contains 14 residues. As DNA, the CDR3 is TGCAGTGCCCCAAGCGGGAGCGCAACCTACGAGCAGTACTTC. It specifies CSAPSGSATYEQYF.

The table lists this clonotype with a few counts. The gene calls are TRBV27 and TRBJ2-7, with TRBD1 as a possible D gene (6 bases). V shed 8 bases and J shed 1 base, with 15 bases lying between them. The CDR3 extends over 14 amino acids. The germline CDR1 and CDR2 sequences are MNHEY and SMNVEV (reference sequence). CDR3 in amino acids: CASGNRVRSYEQYF. For the CDR3, the DNA is TGTGCCAGCGGTAACAGGGTGAGGTCCTACGAGCAGTACTTC.

In this sample, this clonotype turned up a few times. CDR3 nucleotide sequence: TGCGCCAGCAGCCAAGCCCAAAATCAGCCCCAGCATTTT. It encodes CASSQAQNQPQHF. The chain couples TRBV4-1 to TRBJ1-5; D remains unclear. Germline lookup yields CDR1 MGHRA and CDR2 YSYEKL. V lost 1 base and J lost 4, with 5 bases in between. The CDR3 has 13 residues.

Comment on this clonotype: A read error may be the cause here, since a much bigger clone is one base away. The chain couples TRBV12-3 or TRBV12-4 to TRBJ1-2; TRBD1 aligns across 7 bases. The CDR3 sequence is 13 residues long. V trimming: 5 bases; J trimming: 8 bases; junction bases outside the gene matches: 8. The CDR3 protein is CASSPGGWGGYTF. DNA of the CDR3: TGTGCCAGCAGTCCAGGGGGATGGGGGGGCTACACCTTC.

This clonotype was recorded at least ten times. The gene calls are TRBV10-2 and TRBJ2-7, with 9 nucleotides matching TRBD2. This CDR3 spans 15 amino acids. The trim removed 0 bases at V and 10 bases at J, leaving 10 bases unmatched. Germline V lookup: CDR1 WSHSY, CDR2 SAAADI. The CDR3 sequence: CASSESITSGPRQYF. Written as DNA, the CDR3 is TGCGCCAGCAGTGAGTCGATTACTAGCGGGCCACGACAGTACTTC.

The V and J genes are TRBV12-3 or TRBV12-4 and TRBJ2-5, with D possibly matching TRBD2 (6 bases). This CDR3 has 15 residues. The V gene lost 5 bases and the J gene lost 5 bases, with 18 bases spanning the gap. CDR3 in amino acids: CASSMGGLAGETQYF. The CDR3 DNA is TGTGCCAGCAGTATGGGTGGTCTTGCGGGGGAGACCCAGTACTTC.

This clonotype was recorded at least ten times. The chain links TRBV5-1 to TRBJ2-1, with D maybe TRBD2 (6 bases). CDR3 length: 15 amino acids. The V end lost 3 bases, the J end lost 1 base, and 11 bases lay between the germline ends. The germline gives CDR1 SGHRS, CDR2 YFSETQ. CDR3 residues: CASSYDGGSYNEQFF. The CDR3 nucleotides read TGCGCCAGCAGCTACGACGGGGGATCCTACAATGAGCAGTTCTTC.

This clonotype was counted many times. The chain joins TRBV6-1 to TRBJ2-6, with D uncertain. Per the germline V gene, CDR1 is MNHNS and CDR2 is SASEGT. The CDR3 is 16 amino acids. V lost 3 bases and J lost 2, with 11 bases in between. The CDR3 nucleotides read TGTGCCAGCAGTGACGGAGCAGGAGCTGGGGCCAACGTCCTGACTTTC. This sequence encodes CASSDGAGAGANVLTF.

In the case of this clonotype: No conserved phenylalanine or tryptophan is present at the end of the CDR3, so a read error is the likely explanation. The chain combines TRBV7-9 with TRBJ2-1; 9 nucleotides agree with TRBD2. CDR3 length equals 15 residues. In germline, CDR1 is SEHNR, CDR2 FQNEAQ (reference sequence). V was clipped by 2 bases and J by 8 bases; unmatched bases: 7. The CDR3 DNA reads TGTGCCAGCAGCTTAAGACTAGCGGTATACGATGAGCAGTTCTCC. It translates to CASSLRLAVYDEQFS.

In its sample, this clonotype was seen many times. This chain links TRBV10-3 with TRBJ2-1, with D maybe TRBD1 (6 bases). The CDR3 runs 15 residues. Per the germline V gene, CDR1 is ENHRY and CDR2 is SYGVKD. V lost 3 bases and J 0 bases, leaving 9 bases between the germline ends. The CDR3 protein is CAISDQDSSYNEQFF. In DNA, the CDR3 is TGTGCCATCAGTGACCAGGACAGCTCCTACAATGAGCAGTTCTTC.

This sequence joins TRBV6-6 and TRBJ2-1; 8 bases align to TRBD2. This CDR3 region has 15 residues. V shed 4 bases, J shed 4 bases, and the junction held 6 bases outside the gene matches. The germline V gene has CDR1 MNHNY and CDR2 SVGAGI (reference sequence). CDR3 protein: CASSSSGPPYNEQFF. Here the CDR3 DNA reads TGTGCCAGCAGTTCTAGCGGGCCCCCTTACAATGAGCAGTTCTTC.

Concerning this clonotype: The junction and the germline gene differ at one end; a read error may be behind it. The V and J genes are TRBV7-2 and TRBJ2-1; no definite D call. This CDR3 has 16 residues. Germline V gene lookup returns CDR1 SGHTA and CDR2 FQGNSA. Here the CDR3 reads CASLSNSSRSYNKQFF. CDR3 sequence (DNA): TGTGCCAGCCTCTCGAACTCCTCTCGGTCCTACAATAAGCAGTTCTTC.

The chain joins TRBV29-1 to TRBJ2-1; D is unclear. CDR1 and CDR2 from the germline V gene are SQVTM and ANQGSEA. CDR3 length: 14 amino acids. V lost 0 bases and J lost 7, with 13 bases in between. The CDR3 loop is CSVEDARLWNEQFF. Written as DNA, the CDR3 is TGCAGCGTTGAAGATGCCCGACTCTGGAATGAGCAGTTCTTC.

The chain couples TRBV5-1 to TRBJ2-1; D remains unclear. The ends were cut back, 0 bases at V and 5 bases at J, with 12 bases in the middle. The CDR3 runs 15 residues. Germline CDR1 reads SGHRS; CDR2 reads YFSETQ. CDR3 sequence reads: CASSLALSTNNEQFF. The CDR3 region has the DNA TGCGCCAGCAGCTTGGCCCTGAGTACGAACAATGAGCAGTTCTTC.

Notes on this clonotype: This may come from a read error, since a much larger clone is one base off. V and J are TRBV29-1 and TRBJ1-1; perhaps TRBD1 as D (5 bases). This CDR3 spans 12 amino acids. V dropped 7 bases and J dropped 8 bases, with 17 bases sitting between them. CDR1 and CDR2 (germline): SQVTM, ANQGSEA. The CDR3 sequence: CSAVRDGQEAFF. CDR3 nucleotides: TGCAGCGCTGTCCGGGACGGCCAAGAAGCTTTCTTT.

At least ten counts were recorded for this clonotype. The chain is built from TRBV12-3 or TRBV12-4 and TRBJ2-5; maybe TRBD2 (6 bases). V lost 1 base, J lost 2 bases, and 8 bases lay in between. This CDR3 region has 14 residues. CDR3 sequence (DNA): TGTGCCAGCAGTTTAGGGGACTGGCAAGAGACCCAGTACTTC. This gives the protein CASSLGDWQETQYF.

Regarding this clonotype: A much bigger clone sits one base away, suggesting this may be a read error. The missing conserved phenylalanine or tryptophan at the end of this CDR3 makes a read error likely. V is TRBV20-1 and J is TRBJ1-2; weak D call: TRBD1 (6 bases). The CDR3 extends over 16 amino acids. Per the germline V gene, CDR1 is DFQATT and CDR2 is SNEGSKA (reference sequence). The V gene lost 0 bases and the J gene lost 2 bases, with 16 bases spanning the gap. DNA for the CDR3: TGCAGTGCTAGAGATTTGTCGGGGGGCCCCAACTATGGCTACACCTGC. This sequence encodes CSARDLSGGPNYGYTC.

This clonotype was detected a few times. The V call is TRBV7-9, the J call TRBJ1-1; no clear D. The ends were cut back, 5 bases at V and 10 bases at J, with 11 bases in the middle. Germline CDR1 reads SEHNR; CDR2 reads FQNEAQ (reference sequence). The CDR3 consists of 11 residues. This CDR3 reads CASSLSAGAFF. DNA of the CDR3: TGTGCCAGCAGCCTTTCAGCTGGAGCTTTCTTT.

This clonotype was recorded many times. The V gene is TRBV5-1, the J gene TRBJ2-3; no clear D gene. The V end lost 0 bases, the J end lost 2 bases, and 7 bases lay between the germline ends. CDR3 length: 14 amino acids. Germline V gene lookup returns CDR1 SGHRS and CDR2 YFSETQ. DNA of the CDR3: TGCGCCAGCAGCTTGGAGGAGTCCACAGATACGCAGTATTTT. This encodes CASSLEESTDTQYF.

As to this clonotype: A much larger clone is a single base away; this may be a read error. V usage is TRBV29-1 and J usage is TRBJ2-1; D may be TRBD2 (6 bases). Germline values: CDR1 SQVTM, CDR2 ANQGSEA. The CDR3 is 12 residues long. Trimming took off 6 bases at V and 12 bases at J, with 18 bases between the two ends. CDR3 residues: CSVRGGGEGQFF. CDR3 sequence (DNA): TGCAGCGTGCGGGGTGGGGGAGAAGGGCAGTTCTTC.

This clonotype was seen repeatedly, ten times or more. The CDR3 spells CSASNDGTVGTQYF. As DNA, the CDR3 is TGCAGTGCTAGCAATGATGGGACAGTCGGGACCCAGTACTTC. This chain uses TRBV20-1 with TRBJ2-5, with 7 bases aligning to TRBD1. Germline V gene lookup returns CDR1 DFQATT and CDR2 SNEGSKA (reference sequence). V shed 3 bases and J 7 bases; nucleotides not matched to a gene: 11. The CDR3 loop spans 14 amino acids.